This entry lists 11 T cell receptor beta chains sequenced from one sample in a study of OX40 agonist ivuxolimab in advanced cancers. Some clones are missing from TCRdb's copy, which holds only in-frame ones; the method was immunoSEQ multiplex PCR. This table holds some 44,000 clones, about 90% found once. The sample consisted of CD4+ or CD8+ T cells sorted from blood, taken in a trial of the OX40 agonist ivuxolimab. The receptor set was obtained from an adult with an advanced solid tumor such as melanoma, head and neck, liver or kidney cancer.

For the CDR3, the DNA is TGTGCCAGTAGCCCGGGACAGGGGGCCCACAATGAGCAGTTCTTC. Its protein is CASSPGQGAHNEQFF. The chain joins TRBV19 to TRBJ2-1; 12 bases align to TRBD1. The CDR3 totals 15 residues. Trimming removed 6 bases from V and 5 bases from J; junction bases left unmatched: 5. Germline V gives CDR1 LNHDA, CDR2 SQIVND (reference sequence).

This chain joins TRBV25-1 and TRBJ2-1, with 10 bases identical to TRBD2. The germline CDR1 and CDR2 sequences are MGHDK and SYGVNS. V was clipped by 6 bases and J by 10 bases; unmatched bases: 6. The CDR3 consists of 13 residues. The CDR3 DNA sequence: TGTGCCAGCAGAAAAACTAGCGGGGACGAGCAGTTCTTC. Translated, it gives CASRKTSGDEQFF. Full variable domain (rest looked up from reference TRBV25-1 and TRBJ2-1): EADIYQTPRYLVIGTGKKITLECSQTMGHDKMYWYQQDPGMELHLIHYSYGVNSTEKGDLSSESTVSRIRTEHFPLTLESARPSHTSQYLCASRKTSGDEQFFGPGTRLTVL.

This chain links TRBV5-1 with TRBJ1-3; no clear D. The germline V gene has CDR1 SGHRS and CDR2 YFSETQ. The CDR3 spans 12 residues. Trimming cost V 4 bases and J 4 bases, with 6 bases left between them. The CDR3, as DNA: TGCGCCAGCAGCGGCGAAGGAAACACCATATATTTT. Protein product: CASSGEGNTIYF.

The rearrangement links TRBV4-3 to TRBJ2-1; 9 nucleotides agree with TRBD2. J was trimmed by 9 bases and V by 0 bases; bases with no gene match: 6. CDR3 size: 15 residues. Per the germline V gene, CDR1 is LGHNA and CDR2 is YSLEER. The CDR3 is CASSQEILRGGEQFF. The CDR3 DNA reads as TGCGCCAGCAGCCAAGAGATTCTGCGGGGGGGTGAGCAGTTCTTC.

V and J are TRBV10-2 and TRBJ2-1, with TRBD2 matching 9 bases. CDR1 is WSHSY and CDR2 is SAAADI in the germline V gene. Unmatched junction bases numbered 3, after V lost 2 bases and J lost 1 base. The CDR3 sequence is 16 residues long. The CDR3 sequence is CASSEGGRGSYNEQFF. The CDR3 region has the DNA TGCGCCAGCAGTGAGGGCGGGAGGGGGTCCTACAATGAGCAGTTCTTC.

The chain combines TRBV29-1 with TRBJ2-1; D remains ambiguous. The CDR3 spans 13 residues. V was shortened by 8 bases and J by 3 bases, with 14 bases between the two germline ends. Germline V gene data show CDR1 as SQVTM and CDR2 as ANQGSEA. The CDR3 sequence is CSPPGIDYNEQFF. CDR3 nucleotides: TGCAGCCCCCCAGGTATTGACTACAATGAGCAGTTCTTC.

CDR3 bases: TGCAGCGTTGAAAGGGGCAGGGCTGGCTACACCTTC. This translates into CSVERGRAGYTF. The V gene is TRBV29-1, the J gene TRBJ1-2; a possible D gene is TRBD1 (5 bases). Germline values: CDR1 SQVTM, CDR2 ANQGSEA. CDR3 length: 12 residues. The V end was cut by 2 bases, the J end by 7 bases, with 11 bases between.

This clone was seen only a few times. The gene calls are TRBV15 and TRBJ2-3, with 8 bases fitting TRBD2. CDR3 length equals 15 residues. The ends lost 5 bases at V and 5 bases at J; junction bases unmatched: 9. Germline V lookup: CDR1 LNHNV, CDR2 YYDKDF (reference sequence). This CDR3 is CATSVRRGGKDTQYF. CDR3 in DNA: TGTGCCACCAGCGTTAGACGGGGGGGCAAAGATACGCAGTATTTT. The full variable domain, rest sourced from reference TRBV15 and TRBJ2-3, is DAMVIQNPRYQVTQFGKPVTLSCSQTLNHNVMYWYQQKSSQAPKLLFHYYDKDFNNEADTPDNFQSRRPNTSFCFLDIRSPGLGDTAMYLCATSVRRGGKDTQYFGPGTRLTVL.

CDR3 in amino acids: CASSLLNTEAFF. The CDR3 nucleotides are TGCGCCAGCAGCTTACTGAACACTGAAGCTTTCTTT. The chain combines TRBV5-1 with TRBJ1-1; D gene unclear. Trimming pared 2 bases from V and 0 bases from J, leaving 2 bases between. This CDR3 comprises 12 residues. Looked up from germline, CDR1 is SGHRS and CDR2 is YFSETQ.

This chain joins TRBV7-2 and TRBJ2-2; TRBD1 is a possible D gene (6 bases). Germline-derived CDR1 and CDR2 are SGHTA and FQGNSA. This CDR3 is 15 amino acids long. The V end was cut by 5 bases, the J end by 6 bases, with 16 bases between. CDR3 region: CASSRWVGGSGELFF. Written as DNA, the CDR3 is TGTGCCAGCAGCCGCTGGGTAGGGGGATCCGGGGAGCTGTTTTTT. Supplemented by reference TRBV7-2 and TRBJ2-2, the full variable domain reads GAGVSQSPSNKVTEKGKDVELRCDPISGHTALYWYRQSLGQGLEFLIYFQGNSAPDKSGLPSDRFSAERTGGSVSTLTIQRTQQEDSAVYLCASSRWVGGSGELFFGEGSRLTVL.

The CDR3 spells CASSPGSGQPQHF. The DNA of the CDR3 is TGTGCCAGCAGCCCCGGGTCGGGCCAGCCCCAGCATTTT. This chain joins TRBV7-2 and TRBJ1-5; D unresolved. Germline lookup yields CDR1 SGHTA and CDR2 FQGNSA. The CDR3 spans 13 residues. V lost 5 bases, J lost 7 bases, and 12 bases lay in between.